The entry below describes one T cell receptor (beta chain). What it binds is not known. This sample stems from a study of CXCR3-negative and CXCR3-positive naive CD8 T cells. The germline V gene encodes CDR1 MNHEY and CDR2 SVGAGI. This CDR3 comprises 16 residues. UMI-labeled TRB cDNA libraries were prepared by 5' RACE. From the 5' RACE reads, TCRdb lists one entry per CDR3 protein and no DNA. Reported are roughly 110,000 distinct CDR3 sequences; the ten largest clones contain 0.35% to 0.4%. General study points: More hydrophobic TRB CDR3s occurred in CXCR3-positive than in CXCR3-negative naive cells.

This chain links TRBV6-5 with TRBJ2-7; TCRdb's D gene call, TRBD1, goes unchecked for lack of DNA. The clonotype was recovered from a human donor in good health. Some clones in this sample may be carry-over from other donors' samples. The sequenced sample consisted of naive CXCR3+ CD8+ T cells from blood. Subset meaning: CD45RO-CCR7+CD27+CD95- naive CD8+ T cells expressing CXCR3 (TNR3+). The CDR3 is CASSWGVRTGDYEQYF.